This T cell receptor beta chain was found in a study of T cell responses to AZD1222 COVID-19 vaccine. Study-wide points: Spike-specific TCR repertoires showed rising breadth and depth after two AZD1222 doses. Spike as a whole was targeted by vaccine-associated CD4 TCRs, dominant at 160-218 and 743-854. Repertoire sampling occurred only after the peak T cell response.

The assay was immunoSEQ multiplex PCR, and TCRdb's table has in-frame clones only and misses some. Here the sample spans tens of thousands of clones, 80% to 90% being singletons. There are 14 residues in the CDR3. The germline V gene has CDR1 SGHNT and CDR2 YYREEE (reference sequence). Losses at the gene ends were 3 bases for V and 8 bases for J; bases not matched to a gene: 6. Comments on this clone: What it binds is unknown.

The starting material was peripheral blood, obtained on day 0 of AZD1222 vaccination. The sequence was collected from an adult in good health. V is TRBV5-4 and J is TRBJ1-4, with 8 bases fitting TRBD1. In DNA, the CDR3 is TGTGCCAGCAGCTCGGACAGGGAACAAGAAAAACTGTTTTTT. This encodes CASSSDREQEKLFF.